These 25 T cell receptor beta chains originate from one sample sequenced in a study of shared T cell receptors in the human thymus. TCRdb's table, derived via immunoSEQ multiplex PCR, lists solely in-frame clones and lacks some. The table includes 500,000 to 750,000 clones, over 75% detected once. This sample was also put to use in a study of human thymus T cells.

Material: thymocytes. The receptors derive from a boy under two years old with a congenital heart defect.

The V gene is TRBV4-3, the J gene TRBJ2-3; 13 nucleotides match TRBD2. Per germline, CDR1 LGHNA and CDR2 YSLEER. This CDR3 has 15 amino acids. The V and J ends lost 4 bases and 11 bases, in that order; junction bases with no gene match: 9. The CDR3 coding sequence is TGCGCCAGCAGCCCAAGACTAGCGGGAGGTGGCCTGCAGTATTTT. It codes for CASSPRLAGGGLQYF.

The sample holds one count of this clone. The rearrangement joins TRBV2 to TRBJ1-2, with TRBD1 as a possible D gene (5 bases). The germline V gene has CDR1 SNHLY and CDR2 FYNNEI. CDR3 length: 11 residues. V lost 5 bases and J 6 bases, leaving 7 bases between the germline ends. The CDR3 here is CASSPTDGYTF. CDR3 DNA sequence: TGTGCCAGCAGTCCGACAGATGGCTACACCTTC.

The chain employs TRBV10-2 and TRBJ2-1, with a weak D call TRBD2 (6 bases). Germline CDR1 WSHSY, CDR2 SAAADI. The V gene lost 0 bases and the J gene lost 5 bases, with 17 bases spanning the gap. The CDR3 length is 17 residues. CDR3 DNA: TGCGCCAGCAGTGAGTCGGGGCTAGGACTACCAAACAATGAGCAGTTCTTC. Amino acid sequence: CASSESGLGLPNNEQFF.

This chain uses TRBV15 with TRBJ1-2; D unclear. The V and J ends lost 0 bases and 5 bases respectively, with 10 bases between them. Looked up from germline, CDR1 is LNHNV and CDR2 is YYDKDF (reference sequence). The CDR3 runs 14 residues. The chain's CDR3 is CATSRDGQPYGYTF. CDR3 coding DNA: TGTGCCACCAGCAGAGATGGGCAGCCATATGGCTACACCTTC.

V gene TRBV7-8 combines with J gene TRBJ2-3; the match to TRBD2 covers 8 bases. Trimming at V came to 1 base and at J to 2 bases, leaving 8 bases not matched to a gene. Germline CDR1 reads SGHVS; CDR2 reads FQNEAQ. This CDR3 is 17 amino acids long. CDR3 DNA: TGTGCCAGCAGCTTAGTACTCCGGGAGGGGCCCACAGATACGCAGTATTTT. This gives the protein CASSLVLREGPTDTQYF.

This clone was observed a single time. V gene TRBV11-3 combines with J gene TRBJ2-3, with D unclear. This CDR3 region has 13 residues. The ends were cut back, 3 bases at V and 2 bases at J, with 6 bases in the middle. Germline lookup yields CDR1 SGHNT and CDR2 YENEEA. CDR3 in DNA: TGTGCCAGCAGCTTTCGTTCCACAGATACGCAGTATTTT. It is translated as CASSFRSTDTQYF.

In regard to this clone: Other DNA sequences in the same sample also yield this CDR3. The chain couples TRBV19 to TRBJ2-7, with TRBD2 matching over 8 bases. Germline V gives CDR1 LNHDA, CDR2 SQIVND (reference sequence). This CDR3 region has 11 residues. V trimming: 5 bases; J trimming: 7 bases; junction bases outside the gene matches: 1. CDR3 amino acids: CASSRGGEQYF. The DNA of the CDR3 is TGTGCCAGTAGTCGGGGGGGGGAGCAGTACTTC. Full variable domain (outside the CDR3, taken from reference TRBV19 and TRBJ2-7): DGGITQSPKYLFRKEGQNVTLSCEQNLNHDAMYWYRQDPGQGLRLIYYSQIVNDFQKGDIAEGYSVSREKKESFPLTVTSAQKNPTAFYLCASSRGGEQYFGPGTRLTVT.

This clone was picked up one time. V is TRBV27 and J is TRBJ2-2, with D unclear. The CDR3 covers 20 residues. Looked up from germline, CDR1 is MNHEY and CDR2 is SMNVEV (reference sequence). The V gene lost 1 base and the J gene lost 5 bases, with 26 bases spanning the gap. The CDR3 loop is CASSLYPPSRLSLITGELFF. The CDR3 DNA follows: TGTGCCAGCAGTTTATACCCCCCAAGCCGGCTTAGCCTCATTACCGGGGAGCTGTTTTTT.

The chain carries TRBV28 and TRBJ2-2; 8 positions agree with TRBD1. Germline V gene sequence: CDR1 MDHEN, CDR2 SYDVKM. The CDR3 sequence is 17 residues long. With V trimmed by 5 bases and J by 5 bases, 13 bases remained unmatched. In nucleotides, the CDR3 is TGTGCCAGCAGTGGGCCCGGGACAGGAACTGGAACCGGGGAGCTGTTTTTT. It encodes CASSGPGTGTGTGELFF.

V gene TRBV28 combines with J gene TRBJ2-7; maybe TRBD1 (6 bases). CDR1 is MDHEN and CDR2 is SYDVKM in the germline V gene. The CDR3 has 16 residues. V was clipped by 0 bases and J by 2 bases, with 14 bases between them. As DNA, the CDR3 is TGTGCCAGCAGTTTATGGGGGGCGGTAATTCCCTACGAGCAGTACTTC. Translated: CASSLWGAVIPYEQYF.

The chain has TRBV4-3 and TRBJ1-1; D call uncertain. The V and J ends lost 2 bases and 3 bases respectively, with 10 bases between them. The germline V gene has CDR1 LGHNA and CDR2 YSLEER. The CDR3 runs 14 residues. The CDR3 bases are TGCGCCAGCAGCCAAACGGGAGGAGACACTGAAGCTTTCTTT. Amino acids: CASSQTGGDTEAFF.

The rearrangement links TRBV7-2 to TRBJ2-7; TRBD2 matches at 9 bases. The germline CDR1 and CDR2 sequences are SGHTA and FQGNSA. The trim removed 4 bases at V and 2 bases at J, leaving 6 bases unmatched. CDR3 length: 15 residues. The CDR3 coding sequence is TGTGCCAGCAGCTCCCGACTAGCGGAGGCCTACGAGCAGTACTTC. Protein product: CASSSRLAEAYEQYF.

The V gene is TRBV30, the J gene TRBJ2-5; 8 bases agree with TRBD2. The CDR3 contains 15 residues. J lost 5 bases, V lost 4 bases, and 12 bases had no gene match. The germline CDR1 and CDR2 sequences are GTSNPN and SVGIG (reference sequence). The CDR3 DNA follows: TGTGCCTGGACTCTTAAAGCGGGAGAGGCGGAGACCCAGTACTTC. It translates to CAWTLKAGEAETQYF.

V usage is TRBV5-5 and J usage is TRBJ2-7; possibly TRBD2 for D (6 bases). The germline V gene encodes CDR1 SGHKS and CDR2 YYEKEE (reference sequence). The CDR3 sequence is 17 residues long. V was cut by 1 base and J by 0 bases, with 17 bases left in between. CDR3 coding DNA: TGTGCCAGCAGCTTGAAACCCCGGGTAGCGGTCTCCTACGAGCAGTACTTC. Its protein is CASSLKPRVAVSYEQYF.

The genes are TRBV5-6 and TRBJ2-7; a weak D match, TRBD1 (6 bases). The CDR3 covers 13 residues. From germline, CDR1 is SGHDT and CDR2 YYEEEE. V lost 5 bases and J 3 bases, leaving 12 bases between the germline ends. CDR3 protein: CASSSHRVYEQYF. In DNA, the CDR3 is TGTGCCAGCAGTTCACACAGGGTCTACGAGCAGTACTTC.

The chain has TRBV28 and TRBJ2-3, with TRBD2 matching 11 bases. V dropped 5 bases and J dropped 0; count of bases not matched to a gene: 13. CDR1 and CDR2 from the germline V gene are MDHEN and SYDVKM. The CDR3 contains 19 residues. CDR3 sequence reads: CASSIDRVTSGASTDTQYF. The CDR3 DNA sequence: TGTGCCAGCAGTATCGACAGGGTGACTAGCGGGGCTAGCACAGATACGCAGTATTTT.

V gene TRBV30 combines with J gene TRBJ2-1; 15 nucleotides line up with TRBD2. The V and J ends lost 2 bases and 5 bases, in that order; junction bases with no gene match: 13. The germline V gene encodes CDR1 GTSNPN and CDR2 SVGIG (reference sequence). The CDR3 length is 19 residues. CDR3 sequence (DNA): TGTGCCTGGAGTCAGGGACTAGCGGGAGGCTTTCCTATAGACAATGAGCAGTTCTTC. This codes for CAWSQGLAGGFPIDNEQFF.

The V call is TRBV18, the J call TRBJ2-2; TRBD2 aligns across 11 bases. The CDR3 covers 18 residues. After removal of 4 bases from V and 1 base from J, the junction contained 8 bases not matched to a gene. Germline assignment: CDR1 KGHSH and CDR2 LQKENI. The chain's CDR3 is CASSLRLAGGLNTGELFF. In DNA form, the CDR3 reads TGTGCCAGCTCACTCCGGCTAGCGGGAGGCCTGAACACCGGGGAGCTGTTTTTT.

The chain has TRBV5-1 and TRBJ2-1, with TRBD1 identical over 8 bases. Germline V gives CDR1 SGHRS, CDR2 YFSETQ. V trimming: 1 base; J trimming: 4 bases; junction bases outside the gene matches: 4. This CDR3 is built from 15 residues. CDR3: CASSLSGGGYNEQFF. The CDR3 region has the DNA TGCGCCAGCAGCTTGTCAGGGGGCGGGTACAATGAGCAGTTCTTC.

This chain connects TRBV28 to TRBJ1-4; perhaps TRBD1 as D (5 bases). Germline loops: CDR1 MDHEN, CDR2 SYDVKM. Between the trimmed V and J ends, which lost 3 bases and 0 bases, there was a span of 14 bases. The CDR3 runs to 17 residues. CDR3: CASSFGGPGATNEKLFF. As DNA, the CDR3 is TGTGCCAGCAGTTTTGGAGGGCCGGGGGCAACTAATGAAAAACTGTTTTTT.

The rearrangement links TRBV29-1 to TRBJ1-4; 8 nucleotides line up with TRBD1. Trimming took 0 bases from V and 8 from J; bases not matched to a gene: 8. Germline CDR1 is SQVTM and CDR2 is ANQGSEA. This CDR3 comprises 15 residues. The CDR3 bases are TGCAGCGTTGAAGATCAGGGGGCGTGGGGGGAAAAACTGTTTTTT. This translates into CSVEDQGAWGEKLFF. Combining the CDR3 with reference TRBV29-1 and TRBJ1-4 gives the whole variable domain SAVISQKPSRDICQRGTSLTIQCQVDSQVTMMFWYRQQPGQSLTLIATANQGSEATYESGFVIDKFPISRPNLTFSTLTVSNMSPEDSSIYLCSVEDQGAWGEKLFFGSGTQLSVL.

This clone has a single count. This rearrangement joins TRBV6-5 to TRBJ1-4, with no clear D. Germline V gene lookup returns CDR1 MNHEY and CDR2 SVGAGI. V was clipped by 6 bases and J by 7 bases, with 12 bases between them. The CDR3 is 13 residues long. The DNA of the CDR3 is TGTGCCAGCAGGGCGAGCGTGGGTGAAAAACTGTTTTTT. This encodes CASRASVGEKLFF.

This sequence joins TRBV29-1 and TRBJ1-5; 7 bases fit TRBD1. The CDR3 is made up of 15 amino acids. V shed 4 bases, J shed 3 bases, and the junction held 9 bases outside the gene matches. Germline CDR1 and CDR2: SQVTM and ANQGSEA. The CDR3 nucleotides are TGCAGCGTTGCCCAGGGGGGCGCCCCCAATCAGCCCCAGCATTTT. Translated, it gives CSVAQGGAPNQPQHF.

V gene TRBV6-5 combines with J gene TRBJ2-2; D perhaps matches TRBD2 (6 bases). Trimming took 11 bases from V and 3 from J, leaving 13 bases between them. The germline CDR1 and CDR2 sequences are MNHEY and SVGAGI. The CDR3 extends over 13 amino acids. Here the CDR3 reads CAGGKTHTGELFF. CDR3 DNA: TGTGCCGGAGGGAAAACCCACACCGGGGAGCTGTTTTTT.

The V gene is TRBV29-1, the J gene TRBJ2-2; a possible D gene is TRBD1 (6 bases). The germline gives CDR1 SQVTM, CDR2 ANQGSEA. V gave up 4 bases and J gave up 2 bases, with 14 bases separating them. The CDR3 contains 15 residues. The CDR3 sequence is CSVALWTVNTGELFF. The DNA of the CDR3 is TGCAGCGTTGCCCTCTGGACAGTCAACACCGGGGAGCTGTTTTTT.